This TCR beta chain was observed in a study of blood T cells in healthy people across ages. V was cut by 3 bases and J by 5 bases, with 12 bases left in between. There are 13 residues in the CDR3. Germline CDR1 and CDR2: DFQATT and SNEGSKA (reference sequence). Next came a second PCR, run for about 6 to 12 cycles, which used a sample-barcoded 5' primer along with a J-beta primer mix. One entry per CDR3 protein results from TCRdb running MiXCR on the 5' RACE reads. The sample lists 650,000 to 700,000 distinct CDR3 sequences; roughly 32% were seen once. The material sequenced was blood. The clonotype was recovered from a woman older than 75 in good health. This chain joins TRBV20-1 and TRBJ2-3; D possibly corresponds to TRBD2 (5 bases). CDR3 amino acids: CSARVDAGDTQYF. The CDR3, as DNA: TGCAGTGCTAGGGTCGATGCGGGAGATACGCAGTATTTT.